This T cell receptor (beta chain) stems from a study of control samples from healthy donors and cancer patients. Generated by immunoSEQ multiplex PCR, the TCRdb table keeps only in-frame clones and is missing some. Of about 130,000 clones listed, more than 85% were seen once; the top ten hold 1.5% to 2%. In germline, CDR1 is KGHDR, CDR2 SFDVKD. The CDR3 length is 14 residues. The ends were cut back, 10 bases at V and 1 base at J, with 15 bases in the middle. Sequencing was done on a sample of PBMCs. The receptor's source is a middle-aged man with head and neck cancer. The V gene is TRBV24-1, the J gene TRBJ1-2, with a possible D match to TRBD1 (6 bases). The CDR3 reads CATAGGRGNYGYTF. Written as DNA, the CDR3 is TGTGCCACTGCAGGTGGCAGGGGTAACTATGGCTACACCTTC.